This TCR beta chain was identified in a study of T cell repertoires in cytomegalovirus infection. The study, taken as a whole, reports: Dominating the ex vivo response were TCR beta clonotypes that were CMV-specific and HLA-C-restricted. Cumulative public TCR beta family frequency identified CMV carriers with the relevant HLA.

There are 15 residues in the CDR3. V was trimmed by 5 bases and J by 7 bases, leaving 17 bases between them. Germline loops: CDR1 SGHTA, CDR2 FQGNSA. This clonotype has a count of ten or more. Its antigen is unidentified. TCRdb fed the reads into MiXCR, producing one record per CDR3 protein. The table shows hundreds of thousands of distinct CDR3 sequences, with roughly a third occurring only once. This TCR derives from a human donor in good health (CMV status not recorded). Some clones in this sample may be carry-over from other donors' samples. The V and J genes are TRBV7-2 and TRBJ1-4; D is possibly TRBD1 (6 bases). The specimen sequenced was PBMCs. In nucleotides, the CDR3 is TGTGCCAGCAGCAGAGCACAGGGATGGGCTGAAAAACTGTTTTTT. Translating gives CASSRAQGWAEKLFF.